This is a list of T cell receptor beta chains from one sample in a study of ipilimumab plus nivolumab after autologous stem cell transplantation. Sequencing was performed with immunoSEQ multiplex PCR; in TCRdb, only in-frame clones are kept and a portion is missing. The sample lists about 15,000 clones, roughly 85% occurring once. Sequenced material: PBMCs, taken in a trial of ipilimumab plus nivolumab as post-transplant consolidation. Receptor source: a male donor with diffuse large B-cell lymphoma. Both conserved end residues are part of each CDR3. D genes are given only for firm matches. Where a row states a size, it is once, few, many or the class of an expanded clone; other rows omit it.

CDR3: CASSFQGGDTQYF; DNA: TGTGCCAGCAGCTTCCAGGGAGGAGATACGCAGTATTTT; D: -; J: TRBJ2-3; V: TRBV7-2; length: 13; size: once
CDR3: CASTSGYTGELFF; DNA: TGTGCCAGCACTAGCGGATACACCGGGGAGCTGTTTTTT; D: TRBD2; J: TRBJ2-2; V: TRBV4-2; length: 13; size: -
CDR3: CASSETLLAAGGDEQFF; DNA: TGTGCCAGCAGTGAAACGCTTCTAGCGGCGGGCGGGGATGAGCAGTTCTTC; D: TRBD2; J: TRBJ2-1; V: TRBV2; length: 17; size: -
CDR3: CASSLSFDEQFF; DNA: TGTGCCAGCAGCTTATCGTTCGATGAGCAGTTCTTC; D: -; J: TRBJ2-1; V: TRBV7-9; length: 12; size: once
CDR3: CASSGLAVSYEQYF; DNA: TGTGCCAGCAGCGGCCTAGCGGTCTCCTACGAGCAGTACTTC; D: TRBD2; J: TRBJ2-7; V: TRBV5-4; length: 14; size: few
CDR3: CASSAGLEDTQYF; DNA: TGTGCCAGCAGCGCCGGGCTTGAAGATACGCAGTATTTT; D: -; J: TRBJ2-3; V: TRBV9; length: 13; size: -
CDR3: CASSYLGQGFYEQYF; DNA: TGTGCCAGCAGTTACCTCGGACAGGGTTTCTACGAGCAGTACTTC; D: TRBD1; J: TRBJ2-7; V: TRBV6-5; length: 15; size: -
CDR3: CASSEGPTGAYGTGELFF; DNA: TGCGCCAGCAGTGAGGGGCCTACAGGGGCCTATGGGACCGGGGAGCTGTTTTTT; D: TRBD1; J: TRBJ2-2; V: TRBV10-2; length: 18; size: -
CDR3: CASGLVSGRANEKLFF; DNA: TGTGCTAGTGGTTTGGTATCCGGCAGGGCAAATGAAAAACTGTTTTTT; D: -; J: TRBJ1-4; V: TRBV12-5; length: 16; size: -
CDR3: CASSSQDRVWYGYTF; DNA: TGTGCCAGCAGCTCGCAAGACAGGGTGTGGTATGGCTACACCTTC; D: TRBD1; J: TRBJ1-2; V: TRBV11-2; length: 15; size: -
CDR3: CASSQVGDAYNEQFF; DNA: TGTGCCAGCAGCCAAGTGGGGGACGCCTACAATGAGCAGTTCTTC; D: -; J: TRBJ2-1; V: TRBV4-2; length: 15; size: once
CDR3: CASSPLAEVFSTDTQYF; DNA: TGCGCCAGCAGCCCTCTAGCGGAAGTTTTTAGCACAGATACGCAGTATTTT; D: TRBD2; J: TRBJ2-3; V: TRBV4-1; length: 17; size: -
CDR3: CASSLDPSSYNSPLHF; DNA: TGCGCCAGCAGCTTGGATCCGAGCTCCTATAATTCACCCCTCCACTTT; D: -; J: TRBJ1-6; V: TRBV5-1; length: 16; size: -
CDR3: CASSPPGSPKNIQYF; DNA: TGTGCCAGCAGTCCCCCCGGGTCCCCGAAAAACATTCAGTACTTC; D: -; J: TRBJ2-4; V: TRBV6-1; length: 15; size: -
CDR3: CASSYSLPRTDEKLFF; DNA: TGTGCCAGCAGTTACTCCCTCCCCCGGACGGATGAAAAACTGTTTTTT; D: -; J: TRBJ1-4; V: TRBV6-5; length: 16; size: -
CDR3: CASSLASGSTDTQYF; DNA: TGTGCTAGCAGCTTAGCCAGCGGTAGCACAGATACGCAGTATTTT; D: -; J: TRBJ2-3; V: TRBV7-7; length: 15; size: -
CDR3: CASSPGTGAHYGYTF; DNA: TGTGCCAGCAGCCCAGGGACAGGGGCCCACTATGGCTACACCTTC; D: TRBD1; J: TRBJ1-2; V: TRBV7-3; length: 15; size: -
CDR3: CASSLDKDSNQPQHF; DNA: TGCGCCAGCAGCCTAGATAAGGATAGCAATCAGCCCCAGCATTTT; D: -; J: TRBJ1-5; V: TRBV4-1; length: 15; size: -
CDR3: CASSIDEAAGPTNEKLFF; DNA: TGTGCCAGTAGTATAGATGAGGCGGCGGGCCCAACTAATGAAAAACTGTTTTTT; D: -; J: TRBJ1-4; V: TRBV19; length: 18; size: -
CDR3: CASSFGSNMNTEAFF; DNA: TGTGCCAGCAGCTTCGGCAGTAACATGAACACTGAAGCTTTCTTT; D: -; J: TRBJ1-1; V: TRBV5-4; length: 15; size: -
CDR3: CASSSETGWLEQYF; DNA: TGTGCCAGCAGCTCGGAGACAGGGTGGCTCGAGCAGTACTTC; D: TRBD1; J: TRBJ2-7; V: TRBV11-2; length: 14; size: -
CDR3: CASSHGQNNQPQHF; DNA: TGTGCCAGCAGCCACGGACAGAACAATCAGCCCCAGCATTTT; D: -; J: TRBJ1-5; V: TRBV5-5; length: 14; size: few
CDR3: CASSPGGGQGMASTEAFF; DNA: TGTGCCAGCAGCCCAGGAGGGGGACAGGGGATGGCGAGCACTGAAGCTTTCTTT; D: TRBD1; J: TRBJ1-1; V: TRBV7-2; length: 18; size: -
CDR3: CAWSTLSEAFF; DNA: TGTGCCTGGAGCACCTTGTCTGAAGCTTTCTTT; D: -; J: TRBJ1-1; V: TRBV30; length: 11; size: -
CDR3: CASSLRNVNTEAFF; DNA: TGTGCCAGCAGCTTGCGGAACGTGAACACTGAAGCTTTCTTT; D: -; J: TRBJ1-1; V: TRBV5-5; length: 14; size: -
CDR3: CASRSGTSSGNTQFF; DNA: TGTGCCAGCCGTTCCGGGACTAGTAGTGGTAATACCCAGTTCTTC; D: TRBD2; J: TRBJ2-1; V: TRBV6-4; length: 15; size: -
CDR3: CASTTAVGQPQHF; DNA: TGTGCCAGCACGACAGCCGTGGGTCAGCCCCAGCATTTT; D: -; J: TRBJ1-5; V: TRBV6-1; length: 13; size: -
CDR3: CSVGEREVWDTQYF; DNA: TGCAGCGTTGGGGAGCGGGAGGTATGGGATACGCAGTATTTT; D: TRBD2; J: TRBJ2-3; V: TRBV29-1; length: 14; size: -
CDR3: CASSDTGPSLQTQYF; DNA: TGTGCCAGCAGTGACACCGGGCCCTCGTTGCAGACCCAGTACTTC; D: -; J: TRBJ2-5; V: TRBV6-1; length: 15; size: -
CDR3: CAITPVVAWDQETQYF; DNA: TGTGCCATCACCCCGGTAGTAGCGTGGGACCAAGAGACCCAGTACTTC; D: -; J: TRBJ2-5; V: TRBV10-3; length: 16; size: -
CDR3: CASKDGVEQYF; DNA: TGCGCCAGCAAGGATGGGGTCGAGCAGTACTTC; D: -; J: TRBJ2-7; V: TRBV10-2; length: 11; size: once
CDR3: CASSQEPFEGGYTF; DNA: TGCGCCAGCAGCCAAGAGCCCTTTGAGGGAGGCTACACCTTC; D: -; J: TRBJ1-2; V: TRBV4-1; length: 14; size: -
CDR3: CASTKPGDTEAFF; DNA: TGTGCCAGCACGAAACCAGGGGATACTGAAGCTTTCTTT; D: -; J: TRBJ1-1; V: TRBV2; length: 13; size: medium-sized
CDR3: CASQHGSQGRDTQYF; DNA: TGTGCCAGCCAACATGGATCACAGGGGAGGGATACGCAGTATTTT; D: -; J: TRBJ2-3; V: TRBV19; length: 15; size: -
CDR3: CASSPWRAGRVNSPLHF; DNA: TGTGCCAGCAGCCCCTGGAGGGCAGGGAGGGTTAATTCACCCCTCCACTTT; D: -; J: TRBJ1-6; V: TRBV7-2; length: 17; size: once
CDR3: CASSRGGSGANVLTF; DNA: TGCGCCAGCAGCCGTGGGGGGTCTGGGGCCAACGTCCTGACTTTC; D: -; J: TRBJ2-6; V: TRBV4-3; length: 15; size: -
CDR3: CASHRQGTNYGYTF; DNA: TGTGCCAGCCACAGACAGGGAACTAACTATGGCTACACCTTC; D: TRBD1; J: TRBJ1-2; V: TRBV19; length: 14; size: -
CDR3: CASSLRAGQGTEAFF; DNA: TGTGCCAGCAGCTTAAGGGCAGGGCAGGGGACTGAAGCTTTCTTT; D: -; J: TRBJ1-1; V: TRBV7-8; length: 15; size: -
CDR3: CASSLQGVGEQYF; DNA: TGTGCCAGCAGTTTGCAGGGTGTAGGAGAGCAGTACTTC; D: -; J: TRBJ2-7; V: TRBV27; length: 13; size: -
CDR3: CASSPPPQDNRGTEAFF; DNA: TGTGCCAGCAGCCCGCCCCCCCAGGATAACCGTGGCACTGAAGCTTTCTTT; D: -; J: TRBJ1-1; V: TRBV7-4; length: 17; size: -
CDR3: CASSLGMADSPLHF; DNA: TGTGCCAGCAGCTTAGGTATGGCTGATTCACCCCTCCACTTT; D: -; J: TRBJ1-6; V: TRBV7-2; length: 14; size: -
CDR3: CASSQDLSGGGETQYF; DNA: TGCGCCAGCAGCCAAGATCTTAGCGGGGGTGGGGAGACCCAGTACTTC; D: TRBD2; J: TRBJ2-5; V: TRBV4-3; length: 16; size: -
CDR3: CATSRGTGYSYEQYF; DNA: TGTGCCACCAGCAGAGGGACAGGGTATTCCTACGAGCAGTACTTC; D: TRBD1; J: TRBJ2-7; V: TRBV15; length: 15; size: -
CDR3: CASSVEYYPYNEQFF; DNA: TGTGCCAGCAGCGTAGAGTACTACCCCTACAATGAGCAGTTCTTC; D: -; J: TRBJ2-1; V: TRBV9; length: 15; size: -
CDR3: CASSDWTAGNGEQYF; DNA: TGTGCCAGCAGCGACTGGACGGCAGGGAATGGCGAGCAGTACTTC; D: -; J: TRBJ2-7; V: TRBV5-4; length: 15; size: once
CDR3: CASRNGADTEAFF; DNA: TGTGCCAGTAGAAATGGGGCGGACACTGAAGCTTTCTTT; D: -; J: TRBJ1-1; V: TRBV28; length: 13; size: -
CDR3: CASSFTGDEQYF; DNA: TGCGCCAGCAGCTTTACAGGGGACGAGCAGTACTTC; D: TRBD1; J: TRBJ2-7; V: TRBV4-3; length: 12; size: -
CDR3: CASSGAVRGNTGELFF; DNA: TGTGCCAGCAGTGGAGCGGTCAGGGGGAACACCGGGGAGCTGTTTTTT; D: -; J: TRBJ2-2; V: TRBV2; length: 16; size: -
CDR3: CASSLLNSYEQYF; DNA: TGTGCCAGCAGCTTGTTGAACTCCTACGAGCAGTACTTC; D: -; J: TRBJ2-7; V: TRBV5-6; length: 13; size: few
CDR3: CASSEALGRGSHGELFF; DNA: TGTGCCAGCAGTGAAGCGCTAGGCAGGGGGTCTCACGGGGAGCTGTTTTTT; D: TRBD1; J: TRBJ2-2; V: TRBV6-1; length: 17; size: -
CDR3: CASSRNLGGREYF; DNA: TGTGCCAGCAGTCGTAATCTTGGCGGGAGAGAGTACTTC; D: TRBD2; J: TRBJ2-7; V: TRBV7-2; length: 13; size: -
CDR3: CASSEAGTGAYGYTF; DNA: TGTGCCAGCAGTGAGGCCGGGACAGGGGCCTATGGCTACACCTTC; D: TRBD1; J: TRBJ1-2; V: TRBV6-1; length: 15; size: once
CDR3: CASSPTGGEQFF; DNA: TGTGCCAGCTCACCTACAGGGGGTGAGCAGTTCTTC; D: TRBD1; J: TRBJ2-1; V: TRBV18; length: 12; size: -